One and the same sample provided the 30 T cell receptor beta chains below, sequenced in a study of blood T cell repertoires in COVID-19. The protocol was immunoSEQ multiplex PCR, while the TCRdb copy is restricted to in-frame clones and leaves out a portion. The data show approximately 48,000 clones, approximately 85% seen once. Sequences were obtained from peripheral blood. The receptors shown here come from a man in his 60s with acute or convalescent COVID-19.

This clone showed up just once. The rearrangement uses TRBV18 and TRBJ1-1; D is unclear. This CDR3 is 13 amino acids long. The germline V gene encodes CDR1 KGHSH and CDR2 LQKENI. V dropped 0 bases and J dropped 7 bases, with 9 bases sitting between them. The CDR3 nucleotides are TGTGCCAGCTCACCACCCCGGGATATTGAAGCTTTCTTT. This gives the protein CASSPPRDIEAFF.

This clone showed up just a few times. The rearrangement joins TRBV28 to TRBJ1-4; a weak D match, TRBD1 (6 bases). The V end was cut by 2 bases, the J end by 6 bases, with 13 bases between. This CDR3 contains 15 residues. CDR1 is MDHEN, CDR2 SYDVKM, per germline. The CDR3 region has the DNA TGTGCCAGCAGTTTAGGGGGACACTCGGATGAAAAACTGTTTTTT. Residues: CASSLGGHSDEKLFF.

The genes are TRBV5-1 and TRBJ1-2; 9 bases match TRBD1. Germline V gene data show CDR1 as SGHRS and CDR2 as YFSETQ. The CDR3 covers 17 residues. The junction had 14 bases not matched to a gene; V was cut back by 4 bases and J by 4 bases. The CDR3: CASSPMPGQGGGYGYTF. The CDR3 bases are TGCGCCAGCAGCCCAATGCCGGGACAGGGAGGTGGCTATGGCTACACCTTC.

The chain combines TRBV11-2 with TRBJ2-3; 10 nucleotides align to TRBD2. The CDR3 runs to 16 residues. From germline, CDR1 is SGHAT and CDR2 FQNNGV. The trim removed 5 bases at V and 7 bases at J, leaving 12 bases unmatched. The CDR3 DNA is TGTGCCAGCAGCGTCACCGGGACTAGCGTCCAATATACGCAGTATTTT. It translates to CASSVTGTSVQYTQYF.

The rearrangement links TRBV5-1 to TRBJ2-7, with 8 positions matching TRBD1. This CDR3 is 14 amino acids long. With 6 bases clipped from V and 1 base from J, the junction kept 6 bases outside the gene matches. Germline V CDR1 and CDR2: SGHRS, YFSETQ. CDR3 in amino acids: CASTLTGASYEQYF. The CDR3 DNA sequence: TGCGCCAGCACTTTGACAGGGGCGTCCTACGAGCAGTACTTC.

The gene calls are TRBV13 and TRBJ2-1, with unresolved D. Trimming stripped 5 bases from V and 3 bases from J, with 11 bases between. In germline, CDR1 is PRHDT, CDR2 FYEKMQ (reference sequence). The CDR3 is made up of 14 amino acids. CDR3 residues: CASSPLLVYNEQFF. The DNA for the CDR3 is TGTGCCAGCAGCCCCCTCTTAGTCTACAATGAGCAGTTCTTC.

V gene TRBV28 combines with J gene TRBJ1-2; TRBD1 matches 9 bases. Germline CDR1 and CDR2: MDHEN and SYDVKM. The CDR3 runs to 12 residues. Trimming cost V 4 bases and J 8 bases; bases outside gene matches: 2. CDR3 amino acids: CASSYRGRGYTF. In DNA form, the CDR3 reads TGTGCCAGCAGTTACAGGGGGCGAGGCTACACCTTC.

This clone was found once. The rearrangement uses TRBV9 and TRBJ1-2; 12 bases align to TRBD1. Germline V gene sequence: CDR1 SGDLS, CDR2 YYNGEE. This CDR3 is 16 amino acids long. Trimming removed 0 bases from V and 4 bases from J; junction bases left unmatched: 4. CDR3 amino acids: CASSVGGDRGLYGYTF. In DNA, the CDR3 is TGTGCCAGCAGCGTAGGAGGGGACAGGGGGCTCTATGGCTACACCTTC. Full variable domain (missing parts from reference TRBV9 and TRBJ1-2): DSGVTQTPKHLITATGQRVTLRCSPRSGDLSVYWYQQSLDQGLQFLIQYYNGEERAKGNILERFSAQQFPDLHSELNLSSLELGDSALYFCASSVGGDRGLYGYTFGSGTRLTVV.

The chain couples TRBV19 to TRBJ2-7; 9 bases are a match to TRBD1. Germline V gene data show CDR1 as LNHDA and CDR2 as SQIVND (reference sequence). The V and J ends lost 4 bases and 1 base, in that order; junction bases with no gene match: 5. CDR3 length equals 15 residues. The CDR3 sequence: CASSTSTGGSYEQYF. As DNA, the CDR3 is TGTGCCAGTAGTACCTCGACAGGGGGTTCCTACGAGCAGTACTTC.

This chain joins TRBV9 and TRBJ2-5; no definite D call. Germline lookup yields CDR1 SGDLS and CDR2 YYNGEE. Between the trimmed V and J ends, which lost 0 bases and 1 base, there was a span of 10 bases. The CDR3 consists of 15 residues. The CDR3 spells CASSVAMGRQETQYF. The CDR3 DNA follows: TGTGCCAGCAGCGTAGCTATGGGCCGCCAAGAGACCCAGTACTTC.

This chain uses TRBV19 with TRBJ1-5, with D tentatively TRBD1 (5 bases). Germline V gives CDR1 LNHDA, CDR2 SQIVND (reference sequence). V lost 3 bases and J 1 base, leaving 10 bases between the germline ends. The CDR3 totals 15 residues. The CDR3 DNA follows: TGTGCCAGTAGTATCCAGGGTGGGAGCAATCAGCCCCAGCATTTT. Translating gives CASSIQGGSNQPQHF.

The CDR3 sequence is CAWSSLGAGEAFF. The CDR3 DNA follows: TGTGCCTGGAGCTCGTTGGGAGCCGGTGAAGCTTTCTTT. The genes are TRBV30 and TRBJ1-1; unclear D gene. This CDR3 spans 13 amino acids. Trimming removed 3 bases at V and 7 bases at J, with 15 bases between. CDR1 is GTSNPN, CDR2 SVGIG, per germline (reference sequence).

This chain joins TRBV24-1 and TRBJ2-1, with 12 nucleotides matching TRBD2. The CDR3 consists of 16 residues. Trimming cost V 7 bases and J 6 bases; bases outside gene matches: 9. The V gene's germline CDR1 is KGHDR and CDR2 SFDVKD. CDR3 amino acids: CATSPPRTSGVNEQFF. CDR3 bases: TGTGCCACCAGCCCTCCACGGACTAGCGGGGTCAATGAGCAGTTCTTC.

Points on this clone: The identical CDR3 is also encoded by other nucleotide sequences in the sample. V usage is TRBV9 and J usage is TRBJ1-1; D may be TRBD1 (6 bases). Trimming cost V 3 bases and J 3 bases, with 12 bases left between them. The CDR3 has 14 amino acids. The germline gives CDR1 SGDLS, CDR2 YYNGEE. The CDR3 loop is CASSGGQGHTEAFF. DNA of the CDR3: TGTGCCAGCAGCGGGGGGCAGGGACACACTGAAGCTTTCTTT.

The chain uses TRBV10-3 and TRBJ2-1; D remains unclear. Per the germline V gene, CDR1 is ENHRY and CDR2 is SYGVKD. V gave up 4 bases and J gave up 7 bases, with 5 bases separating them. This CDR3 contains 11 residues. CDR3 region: CAISVGNEQFF. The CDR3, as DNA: TGTGCCATCAGTGTCGGTAATGAGCAGTTCTTC.

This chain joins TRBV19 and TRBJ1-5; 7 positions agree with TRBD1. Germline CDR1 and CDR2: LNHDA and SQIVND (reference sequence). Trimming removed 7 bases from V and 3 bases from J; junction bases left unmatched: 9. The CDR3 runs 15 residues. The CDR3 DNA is TGTGCCAGTAACCCTTTACAGGGGTCCAATCAGCCCCAGCATTTT. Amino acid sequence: CASNPLQGSNQPQHF.

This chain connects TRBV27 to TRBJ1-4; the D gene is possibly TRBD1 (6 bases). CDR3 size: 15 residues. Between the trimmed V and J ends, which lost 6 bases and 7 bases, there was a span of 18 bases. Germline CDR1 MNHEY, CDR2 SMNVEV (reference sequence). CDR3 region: CASSHEGGRGEKLFF. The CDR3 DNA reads TGTGCCAGCAGCCACGAGGGGGGGCGCGGTGAAAAACTGTTTTTT.

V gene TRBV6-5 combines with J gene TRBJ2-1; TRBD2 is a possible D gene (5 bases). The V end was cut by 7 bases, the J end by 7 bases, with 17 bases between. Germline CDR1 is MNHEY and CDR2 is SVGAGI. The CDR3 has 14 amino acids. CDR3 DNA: TGTGCCAGCAAGGTCATAGCGAGCTCAAATGAGCAGTTCTTC. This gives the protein CASKVIASSNEQFF.

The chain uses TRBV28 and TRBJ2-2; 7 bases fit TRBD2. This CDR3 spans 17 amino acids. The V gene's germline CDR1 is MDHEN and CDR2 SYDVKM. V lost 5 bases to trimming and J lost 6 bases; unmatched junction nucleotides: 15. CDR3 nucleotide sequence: TGTGCCAGCAGTCCACGATTCGAGGGAGGGAGGGCCGGGGAGCTGTTTTTT. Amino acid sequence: CASSPRFEGGRAGELFF.

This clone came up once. CDR3 protein: CASSIADRVADTQYF. The CDR3 coding sequence is TGTGCCAGTAGTATAGCCGACAGGGTGGCAGATACGCAGTATTTT. The chain employs TRBV19 and TRBJ2-3; 7 bases line up with TRBD1. J gave up 4 bases and V 1 base, and 5 bases lay outside the gene matches. The CDR3 is 15 amino acids. Germline lookup yields CDR1 LNHDA and CDR2 SQIVND (reference sequence).

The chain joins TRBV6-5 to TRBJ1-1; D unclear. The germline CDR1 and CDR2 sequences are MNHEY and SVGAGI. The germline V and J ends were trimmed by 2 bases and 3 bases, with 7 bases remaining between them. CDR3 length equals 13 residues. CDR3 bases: TGTGCCAGCAGTTACATGGCAGACACTGAAGCTTTCTTT. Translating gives CASSYMADTEAFF.

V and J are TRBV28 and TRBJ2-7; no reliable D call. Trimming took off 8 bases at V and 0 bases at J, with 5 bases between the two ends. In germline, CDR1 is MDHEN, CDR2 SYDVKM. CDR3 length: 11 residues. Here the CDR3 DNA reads TGTGCCAGCGGCAACTCCTACGAGCAGTACTTC. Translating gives CASGNSYEQYF.

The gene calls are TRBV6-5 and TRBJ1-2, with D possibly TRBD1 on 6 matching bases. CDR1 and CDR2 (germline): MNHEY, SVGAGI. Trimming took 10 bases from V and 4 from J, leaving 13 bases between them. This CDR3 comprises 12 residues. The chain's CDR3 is CATVDSRYGYTF. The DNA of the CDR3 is TGTGCCACCGTGGACAGTCGCTATGGCTACACCTTC.

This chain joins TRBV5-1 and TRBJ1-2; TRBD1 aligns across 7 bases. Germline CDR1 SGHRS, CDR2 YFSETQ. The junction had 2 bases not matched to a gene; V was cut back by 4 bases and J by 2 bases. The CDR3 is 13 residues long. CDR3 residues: CASSIQGNYGYTF. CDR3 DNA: TGCGCCAGCAGCATACAGGGGAACTATGGCTACACCTTC.

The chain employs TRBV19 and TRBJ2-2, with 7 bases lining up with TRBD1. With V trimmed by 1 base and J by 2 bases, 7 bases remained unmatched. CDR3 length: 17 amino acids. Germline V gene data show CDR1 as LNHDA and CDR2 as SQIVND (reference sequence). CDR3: CASSIAVGGVNTGELFF. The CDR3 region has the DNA TGTGCCAGTAGTATAGCAGTAGGGGGCGTCAACACCGGGGAGCTGTTTTTT.

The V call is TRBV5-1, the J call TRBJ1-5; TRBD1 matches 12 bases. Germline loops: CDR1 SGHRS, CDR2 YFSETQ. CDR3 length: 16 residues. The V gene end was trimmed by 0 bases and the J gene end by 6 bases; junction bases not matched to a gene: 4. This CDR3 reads CASSLGDRGQAQPQHF. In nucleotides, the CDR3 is TGCGCCAGCAGCTTGGGGGACAGGGGGCAGGCTCAGCCCCAGCATTTT.

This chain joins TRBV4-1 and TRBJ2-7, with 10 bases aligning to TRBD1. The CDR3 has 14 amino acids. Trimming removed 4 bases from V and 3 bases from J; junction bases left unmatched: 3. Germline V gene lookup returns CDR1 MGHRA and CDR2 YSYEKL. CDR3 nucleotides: TGCGCCAGCAGCCCGGGACAGGGGAGCTACGAGCAGTACTTC. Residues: CASSPGQGSYEQYF.

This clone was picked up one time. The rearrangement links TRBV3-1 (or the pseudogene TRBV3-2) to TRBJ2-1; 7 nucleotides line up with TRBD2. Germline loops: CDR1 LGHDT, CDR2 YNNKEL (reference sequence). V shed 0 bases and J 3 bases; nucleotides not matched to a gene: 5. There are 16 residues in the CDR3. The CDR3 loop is CASSQDGERGYNEQFF. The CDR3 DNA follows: TGTGCCAGCAGCCAAGATGGGGAGCGGGGCTACAATGAGCAGTTCTTC.

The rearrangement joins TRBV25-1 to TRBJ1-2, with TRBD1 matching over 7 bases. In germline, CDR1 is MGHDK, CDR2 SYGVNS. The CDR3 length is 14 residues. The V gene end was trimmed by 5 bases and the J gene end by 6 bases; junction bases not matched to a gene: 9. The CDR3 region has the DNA TGTGCCAGCAGTTCACAGACAGGGAATGATGGCTACACCTTC. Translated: CASSSQTGNDGYTF.

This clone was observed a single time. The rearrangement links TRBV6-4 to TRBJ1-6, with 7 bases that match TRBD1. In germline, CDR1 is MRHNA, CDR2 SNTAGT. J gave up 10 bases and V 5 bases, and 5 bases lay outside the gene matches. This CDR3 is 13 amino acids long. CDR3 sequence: CASSSTGHSPLHF. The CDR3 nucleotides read TGTGCCAGCAGTTCGACAGGGCACTCACCCCTCCACTTT.